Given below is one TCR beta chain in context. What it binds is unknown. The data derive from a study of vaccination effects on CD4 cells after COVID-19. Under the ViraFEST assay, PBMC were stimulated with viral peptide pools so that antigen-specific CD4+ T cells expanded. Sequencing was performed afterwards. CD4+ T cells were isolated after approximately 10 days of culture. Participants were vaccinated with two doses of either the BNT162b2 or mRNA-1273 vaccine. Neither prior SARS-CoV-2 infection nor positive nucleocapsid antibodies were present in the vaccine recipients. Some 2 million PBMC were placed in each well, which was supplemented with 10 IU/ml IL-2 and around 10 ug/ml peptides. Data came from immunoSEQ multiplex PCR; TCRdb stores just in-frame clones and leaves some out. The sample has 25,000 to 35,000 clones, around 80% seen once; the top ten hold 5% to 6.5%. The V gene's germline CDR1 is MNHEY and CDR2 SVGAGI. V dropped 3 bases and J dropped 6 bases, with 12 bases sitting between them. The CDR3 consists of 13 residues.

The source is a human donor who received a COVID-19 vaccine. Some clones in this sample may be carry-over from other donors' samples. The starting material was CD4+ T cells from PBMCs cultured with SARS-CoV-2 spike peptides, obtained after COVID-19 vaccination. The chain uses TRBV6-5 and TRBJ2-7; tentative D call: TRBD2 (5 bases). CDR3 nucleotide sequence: TGTGCCAGCAGTTATAGAGGGTTTTCCGAGCAGTACGTC. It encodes CASSYRGFSEQYV.